The rows below give T cell receptor beta chains drawn from one sample of a study of response to subunit inactivated influenza vaccine. Via MiXCR, TCRdb re-called the RT-PCR reads, giving one row per CDR3 protein. The sample includes around 750,000 distinct CDR3 sequences, over 20% seen only once; the top ten take 10%. The specimen was PBMCs from blood, collected approximately 5 days after vaccination. The receptors come from a middle-aged man who received an inactivated influenza vaccine. Each CDR3 is given with its conserved first and last residue. Fields, in order: clone size, V gene, D gene, J gene, CDR3 DNA, CDR3 protein. The D gene is left open where the match is weak. Some rows have no size entry. The others give once, few or many, or a class for an expanded clone.

.	TRBV2	.	TRBJ1-3	TGTGCCAGCAGTGACACGGACGGGTATCACACCATATATTTT	CASSDTDGYHTIYF
few	TRBV7-6	TRBD2	TRBJ2-7	TGTGCCAGCAGCTGGCTAGCGGATGAGCAGTACTTC	CASSWLADEQYF
many	TRBV12-3/TRBV12-4	.	TRBJ1-5	TGTGCCAGCAGTTTGAAGGATAGCAATCAGCCCCAGCATTTT	CASSLKDSNQPQHF
few	TRBV5-1	TRBD1	TRBJ2-7	TGCGCCAGCAGCGAGGGACAGAACTTCTACGAGCAGTACTTC	CASSEGQNFYEQYF
few	TRBV20-1	.	TRBJ2-7	TGCAGTGCCTGGCTAGAGAACCCCTACGAGCAGTACTTC	CSAWLENPYEQYF
.	TRBV6-1	.	TRBJ2-7	TGTGCCAGCAGTCGTATCGGGGCCTACGAGCAGTACTTC	CASSRIGAYEQYF
few	TRBV12-3/TRBV12-4	.	TRBJ2-3	TGTGCCAGCAGTTTACTGACAGGCGACACAGATACGCAGTATTTT	CASSLLTGDTDTQYF
few	TRBV20-1	.	TRBJ2-5	TGCAGTGCTAGGTCCGGGGGCCAAGAGACCCAGTACTTC	CSARSGGQETQYF
few	TRBV20-1	TRBD2	TRBJ2-7	TGCAGTGCTAGGAGACTAGCGGGAGGGCCCGAGCAGTACTTC	CSARRLAGGPEQYF
.	TRBV11-2	TRBD1	TRBJ1-4	TGTGCCAGCAGCTTAGGTGGGACAGGGTTAAGAAAACTGTTTTTT	CASSLGGTGLRKLFF
.	TRBV7-6	TRBD2	TRBJ2-3	TGTGCCAGCAGCCCACGGACTAGCGGGGGGAATACGCAGTATTTT	CASSPRTSGGNTQYF
many	TRBV29-1	.	TRBJ2-2	TGCAGCGTTGAAGGGGTCAACACCGGGGAGCTGTTTTTT	CSVEGVNTGELFF
few	TRBV5-1	.	TRBJ2-3	TGCGCCAGCAGCTACTACTCAGATACGCAGTATTTT	CASSYYSDTQYF
.	TRBV2	.	TRBJ2-7	TGTGCCAGCAGTGACAGGGTACAGTACTTC	CASSDRVQYF
many	TRBV5-1	.	TRBJ2-1	TGTGCCAGCAGCTTAGCTGGGAACTCCTACAATGAGCAGTTCTTC	CASSLAGNSYNEQFF
.	TRBV18	.	TRBJ1-1	TGTGCCAGCTCGCTGGAGACTGAAGCTTTCTTT	CASSLETEAFF
many	TRBV6-2/TRBV6-3	TRBD1	TRBJ2-7	TGTGCCAGCAGTTGGGGGACAGCTCTCTACGAGCAGTACTTC	CASSWGTALYEQYF
few	TRBV6-1	.	TRBJ2-7	TGTGCCAGCAGCCCCGTTCACATGGGAAGGTACGAGCAGTACTTC	CASSPVHMGRYEQYF
.	TRBV12-2	.	TRBJ2-1	TGTGCAAGTCGCCCCAGTGCGTTTTCTAGCGGGGGGGAATACAATGAGCAGTTCTTC	CASRPSAFSSGGEYNEQFF
few	TRBV6-5	TRBD1	TRBJ1-2	TGTGCCAGCAGTTACGGGACAGGGATGAACTATGGCTACACCTTC	CASSYGTGMNYGYTF
.	TRBV29-1	TRBD2	TRBJ2-3	TGCAGCGTTGATCTAGCGGGGGCAGATACGCAGTATTTT	CSVDLAGADTQYF
few	TRBV20-1	.	TRBJ2-5	TGCAGTGCTAGATGGGCGGAAGAGACCCAGTACTTC	CSARWAEETQYF
.	TRBV7-6	.	TRBJ1-6	TGTGCCAGCAGCTTGGGGGGCCTAAGGAATTCACCCCTCCACTTT	CASSLGGLRNSPLHF
many	TRBV20-1	.	TRBJ2-4	TGCAGTGCTAGAGTCTCGGGTATAGTGAACATTCAGTACTTC	CSARVSGIVNIQYF
.	TRBV29-1	TRBD1	TRBJ2-7	TGCAGCGTTGGGCCGGACAGGGGATCCTCCTACGAGCAGTACTTC	CSVGPDRGSSYEQYF
.	TRBV7-2	.	TRBJ2-1	TGTGCCAGCAGCTTAGCGGGAACTGCCTCCAATGAGCAGTTCTTC	CASSLAGTASNEQFF
.	TRBV20-1	TRBD2	TRBJ2-5	TGCAGTGCTAGTACCGCCCTTAGCGGGAGAGGAGAGACCCAGTACTTC	CSASTALSGRGETQYF
.	TRBV10-3	TRBD1	TRBJ1-6	TGTGCCATCAGTGAACCCCTGACAGGGAGCTCACCCCTCCACTTT	CAISEPLTGSSPLHF
few	TRBV7-2	TRBD1	TRBJ2-3	TGTGCCAGCAGCTTCGTTACAGGGGTCTCCACAGATACGCAGTATTTT	CASSFVTGVSTDTQYF
many	TRBV27	TRBD2	TRBJ2-1	TGTGCCAGCAGTTTAGTTGGGGGGGGGTACAATGAGCAGTTCTTC	CASSLVGGGYNEQFF
many	TRBV20-1	.	TRBJ2-4	TGCAGTGCTAGTTTTCGTGGGGGGGCTTCCAAAAACATTCAGTACTTC	CSASFRGGASKNIQYF
.	TRBV3-1	.	TRBJ2-2	TGTGCCAGCAGCCCCCGACAGTTTTGGGGCACCGGGGAGCTGTTTTTT	CASSPRQFWGTGELFF
.	TRBV20-1	TRBD2	TRBJ2-3	TGCAGTGCGTGGGGACTAGCGGGGGTAACAGATACGCAGTATTTT	CSAWGLAGVTDTQYF
.	TRBV7-9	.	TRBJ1-5	TGTGCCAGCAGCTTTTCCGGACTCCTAAATCAGCCCCAGCATTTT	CASSFSGLLNQPQHF
many	TRBV12-3/TRBV12-4	.	TRBJ1-1	TGTGCCAGCAGTTTAGGGGGCATGAACACTGAAGCTTTCTTT	CASSLGGMNTEAFF
.	TRBV20-1	.	TRBJ2-5	TGCAGTGCTAGGGGGGCGGCGCAGAGGGCAGAGACCCAGTACTTC	CSARGAAQRAETQYF
few	TRBV7-9	TRBD2	TRBJ2-5	TGTGCCAGCGGGGAGGGCGTGGAGACCCAGTACTTC	CASGEGVETQYF
.	TRBV10-3	.	TRBJ1-6	TGTGCCATCCACGGAAATAATTCACCCCTCCACTTT	CAIHGNNSPLHF
few	TRBV20-1	.	TRBJ1-2	TGCAGTGCTAGAGATTGGGGAGGGGGCTATGGCTACACCTTC	CSARDWGGGYGYTF
.	TRBV7-2	.	TRBJ2-1	TGTGCCAGCAGCTTAACAGGGACTGCCTACAATGAGCAGTTCTTC	CASSLTGTAYNEQFF
.	TRBV30	.	TRBJ2-5	TGTGCCTGGAGTTGGGTCAGGGGATATCAAGAGACCCAGTACTTC	CAWSWVRGYQETQYF
.	TRBV5-5	.	TRBJ1-4	TGTGCCAGCACCATTGAAGCAGGCCCGAATGAAAAACTGTTTTTT	CASTIEAGPNEKLFF
few	TRBV5-5	TRBD1	TRBJ2-1	TGTGCCAGCAGCTTGGTGGGGACAGGGGGCCGTTTCTTC	CASSLVGTGGRFF
.	TRBV15	.	TRBJ2-7	TGTGCCACCAGCTCGAAATTGGGCAGGGGATCCTACGAGCAGTACTTC	CATSSKLGRGSYEQYF
.	TRBV14	TRBD2	TRBJ2-1	TGTGCCAGCAGCCACACCGGGACTAGTGAGCAGTTCTTC	CASSHTGTSEQFF
.	TRBV5-1	.	TRBJ2-1	TGCGCCAGCAGCTTGAGGGCGGGGGCTTCTCTCAGAAGGGGCATGCAGTTCTTC	CASSLRAGASLRRGMQFF
few	TRBV6-1	.	TRBJ1-5	TGTGCCAGCAGGCCGCAGGGGAATCAGCCCCAGCATTTT	CASRPQGNQPQHF
few	TRBV20-1	TRBD2	TRBJ2-3	TGCAGTGCATCTAGCGGGAGGGGATCAGATACGCAGTATTTT	CSASSGRGSDTQYF
.	TRBV5-1	.	TRBJ2-1	TGCGCCAGCAGCTTGGTACAGCAAACACGGTATCAGTACAATGAGCAGTTCTTC	CASSLVQQTRYQYNEQFF
.	TRBV6-2/TRBV6-3	.	TRBJ2-2	TGTGCCAGCAGCAAATCTCCCACCGGGGAGCTGTTTTTT	CASSKSPTGELFF
.	TRBV29-1	TRBD2	TRBJ2-1	TGCAGCGTTGCCCGACTAGCGCGGAATGAGCAGTTCTTC	CSVARLARNEQFF
.	TRBV20-1	TRBD1	TRBJ1-2	TGCAGTGCTAGCCCGGGACAGGGGGTTACTGGCTACACCTTC	CSASPGQGVTGYTF
.	TRBV10-3	.	TRBJ2-3	TGTGCCATCAGTGCCCAGGGGCTTAACACAGATACGCAGTATTTT	CAISAQGLNTDTQYF
few	TRBV20-1	.	TRBJ1-5	TGCAGTGCTAGAGATGGGAACGGCAATCAGCCCCAGCATTTT	CSARDGNGNQPQHF
.	TRBV30	.	TRBJ1-2	TGTGCCTGGAGTGCCGACAGGACCTATGGCTACACCTTC	CAWSADRTYGYTF
.	TRBV12-3/TRBV12-4	TRBD1	TRBJ1-2	TGTGCCAGCAGTTCCTCAGGGGGATCTGGCTACACCTTC	CASSSSGGSGYTF
.	TRBV4-1	.	TRBJ2-6	TGCGCCAGCAGCCAGGGGTTTGCTGGGGCCAACGTCCTGACTTTC	CASSQGFAGANVLTF
.	TRBV20-1	TRBD2	TRBJ2-1	TGCAGTGCTGAGGGGACTAGCGGGAGTAATGAGCAGTTCTTC	CSAEGTSGSNEQFF
.	TRBV10-3	TRBD1	TRBJ2-5	TGTGCCATCAGTCGAGGGGGCAAACAAGAGACCCAGTACTTC	CAISRGGKQETQYF